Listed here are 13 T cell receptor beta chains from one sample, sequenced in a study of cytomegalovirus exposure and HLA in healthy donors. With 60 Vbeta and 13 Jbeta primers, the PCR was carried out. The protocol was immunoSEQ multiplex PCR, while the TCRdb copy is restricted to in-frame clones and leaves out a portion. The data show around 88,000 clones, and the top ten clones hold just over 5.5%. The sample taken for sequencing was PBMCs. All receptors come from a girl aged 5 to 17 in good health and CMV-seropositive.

CDR3 nucleotide sequence: TGCGCCAGCAGCTTATCTAGCGGGGGGGCGTTGGAGACCCAGTACTTC. Residues: CASSLSSGGALETQYF. This chain uses TRBV5-1 with TRBJ2-5; 12 bases are shared with TRBD2. CDR3 length: 16 residues. Trimming cost V 2 bases and J 5 bases; bases outside gene matches: 7. Per the germline V gene, CDR1 is SGHRS and CDR2 is YFSETQ.

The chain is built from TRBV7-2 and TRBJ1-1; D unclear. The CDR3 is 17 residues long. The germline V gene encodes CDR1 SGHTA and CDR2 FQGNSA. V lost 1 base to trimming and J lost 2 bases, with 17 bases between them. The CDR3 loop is CASSLVSSLLINTEAFF. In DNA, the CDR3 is TGTGCCAGCAGCTTAGTATCCAGCTTACTAATCAACACTGAAGCTTTCTTT.

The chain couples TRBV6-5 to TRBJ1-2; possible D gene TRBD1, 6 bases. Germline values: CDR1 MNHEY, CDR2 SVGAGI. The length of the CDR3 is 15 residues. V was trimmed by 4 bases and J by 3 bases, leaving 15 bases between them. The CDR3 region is CASSSGQQSHYGYTF. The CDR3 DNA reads TGTGCCAGCAGTTCTGGACAGCAATCTCACTATGGCTACACCTTC.

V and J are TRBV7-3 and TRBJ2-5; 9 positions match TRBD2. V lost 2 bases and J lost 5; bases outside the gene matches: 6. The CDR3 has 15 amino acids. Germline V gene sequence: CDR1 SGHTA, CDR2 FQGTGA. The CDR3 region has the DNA TGTGCCAGCAGCTTAGGCGGGGGGGCGGGTGAGACCCAGTACTTC. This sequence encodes CASSLGGGAGETQYF.

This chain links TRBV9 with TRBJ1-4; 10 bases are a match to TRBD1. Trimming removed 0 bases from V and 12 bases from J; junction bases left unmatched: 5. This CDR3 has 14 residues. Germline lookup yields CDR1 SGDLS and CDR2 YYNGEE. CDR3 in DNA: TGTGCCAGCAGCGTAGGTGGGACAGGGGTAGAACTGTTTTTT. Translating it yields CASSVGGTGVELFF.

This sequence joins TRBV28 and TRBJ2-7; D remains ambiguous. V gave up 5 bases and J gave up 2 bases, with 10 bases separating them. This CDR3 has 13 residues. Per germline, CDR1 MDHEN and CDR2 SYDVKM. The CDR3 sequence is CASSQVDTYEQYV. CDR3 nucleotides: TGTGCCAGCAGTCAGGTGGATACCTACGAGCAGTACGTC.

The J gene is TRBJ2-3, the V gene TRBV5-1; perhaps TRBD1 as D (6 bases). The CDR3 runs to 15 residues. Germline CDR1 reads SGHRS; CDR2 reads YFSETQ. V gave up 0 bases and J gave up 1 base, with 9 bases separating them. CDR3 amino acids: CASSLVGGGTDTQYF. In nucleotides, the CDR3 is TGCGCCAGCAGCTTGGTAGGGGGAGGCACAGATACGCAGTATTTT.

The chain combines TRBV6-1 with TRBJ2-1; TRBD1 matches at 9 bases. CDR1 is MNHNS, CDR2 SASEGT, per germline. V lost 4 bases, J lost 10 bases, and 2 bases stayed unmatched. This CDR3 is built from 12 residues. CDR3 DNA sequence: TGTGCCAGCAGTGCACAGGGGGCCGAGCAGTTCTTC. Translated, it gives CASSAQGAEQFF.

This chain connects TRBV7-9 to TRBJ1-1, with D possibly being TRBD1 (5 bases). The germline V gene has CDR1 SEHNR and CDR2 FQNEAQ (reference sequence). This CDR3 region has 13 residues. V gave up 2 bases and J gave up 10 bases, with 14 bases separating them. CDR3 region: CASSLRGYAAAFF. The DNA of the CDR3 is TGTGCCAGCAGCTTAAGGGGTTATGCGGCAGCTTTCTTT.

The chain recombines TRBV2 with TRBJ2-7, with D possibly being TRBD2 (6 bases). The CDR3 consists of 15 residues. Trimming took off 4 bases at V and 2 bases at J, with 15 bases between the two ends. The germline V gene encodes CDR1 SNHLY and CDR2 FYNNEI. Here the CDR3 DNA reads TGTGCCAGCAGTGGGAAGGAGGGGCACCCCTACGAGCAGTACTTC. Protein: CASSGKEGHPYEQYF.

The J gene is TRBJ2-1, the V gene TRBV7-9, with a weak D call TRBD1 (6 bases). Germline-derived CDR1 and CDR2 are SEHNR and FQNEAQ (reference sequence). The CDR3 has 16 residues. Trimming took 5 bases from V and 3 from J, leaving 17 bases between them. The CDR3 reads CASSPPGHTYYNEQFF. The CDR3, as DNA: TGTGCCAGCAGCCCACCGGGACATACTTACTACAATGAGCAGTTCTTC.

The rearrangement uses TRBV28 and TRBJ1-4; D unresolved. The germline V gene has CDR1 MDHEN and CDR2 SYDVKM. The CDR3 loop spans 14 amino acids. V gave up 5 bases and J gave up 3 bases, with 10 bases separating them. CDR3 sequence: CASSLRQPNEKLFF. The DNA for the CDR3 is TGTGCCAGCAGTCTGCGGCAGCCTAATGAAAAACTGTTTTTT. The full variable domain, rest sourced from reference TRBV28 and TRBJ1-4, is DVKVTQSSRYLVKRTGEKVFLECVQDMDHENMFWYRQDPGLGLRLIYFSYDVKMKEKGDIPEGYSVSREKKERFSLILESASTNQTSMYLCASSLRQPNEKLFFGSGTQLSVL.

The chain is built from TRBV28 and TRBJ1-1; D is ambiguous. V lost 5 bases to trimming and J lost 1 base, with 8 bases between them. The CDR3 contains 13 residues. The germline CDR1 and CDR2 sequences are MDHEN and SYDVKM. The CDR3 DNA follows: TGTGCCAGCAGTATGGCCAAGAACACTGAAGCTTTCTTT. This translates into CASSMAKNTEAFF.